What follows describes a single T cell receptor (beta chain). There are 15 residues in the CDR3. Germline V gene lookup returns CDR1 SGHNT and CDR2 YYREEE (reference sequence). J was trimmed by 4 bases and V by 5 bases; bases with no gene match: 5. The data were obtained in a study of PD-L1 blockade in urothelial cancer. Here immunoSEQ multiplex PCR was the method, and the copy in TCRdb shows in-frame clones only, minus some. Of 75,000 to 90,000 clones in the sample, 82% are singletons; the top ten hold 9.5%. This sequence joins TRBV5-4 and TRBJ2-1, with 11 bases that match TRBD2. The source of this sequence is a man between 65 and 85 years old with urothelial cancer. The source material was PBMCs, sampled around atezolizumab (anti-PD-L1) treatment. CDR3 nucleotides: TGTGCCAGCAGTTCCGGGACTAGCGGATACAATGAGCAGTTCTTC. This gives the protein CASSSGTSGYNEQFF.